These 2 T cell receptor beta chains came from one sample sequenced in a study of blood T cell repertoires in COVID-19. Data came from immunoSEQ multiplex PCR; TCRdb stores just in-frame clones and leaves some out. The sample contains under 200,000 clones, more than 65% of which appear only once. The sample was peripheral blood. The receptors derive from an older woman with COVID-19, enrolled during active disease.

This clone was picked up one time. The chain uses TRBV9 and TRBJ1-5; the D gene is possibly TRBD1 (5 bases). V was trimmed by 0 bases and J by 5 bases, leaving 12 bases between them. The CDR3 extends over 15 amino acids. The germline gives CDR1 SGDLS, CDR2 YYNGEE. The CDR3 nucleotides are TGTGCCAGCAGCGTAGGCCCAGGGAACCATCAGCCCCAGCATTTT. This translates into CASSVGPGNHQPQHF.

The chain joins TRBV29-1 to TRBJ2-3, with D perhaps TRBD2 (5 bases). Trimming took 7 bases from V and 0 from J, leaving 8 bases between them. CDR3 length equals 12 residues. CDR1 is SQVTM and CDR2 is ANQGSEA in the germline V gene. This chain's CDR3 is CSAGISTDTQYF. The DNA of the CDR3 is TGCAGCGCCGGGATTAGCACAGATACGCAGTATTTT.